This T cell receptor (beta chain) was captured in a study of T cell clusters in autoimmune cytopenias. TRB was amplified by touch-down multiplex PCR, primer pools A and B combined. TCRdb reprocessed the multiplex PCR reads and reports one entry per CDR3 protein, with no DNA. The sample data list roughly 11,000 distinct CDR3 sequences. TRB was amplified from around 250 ng of peripheral blood genomic DNA per sample. This clonotype is called medium-sized (0.01 to 0.1%) based on its frequency. The germline V gene encodes CDR1 SGHNT and CDR2 YENEEA. The CDR3 extends over 15 amino acids. In addition, the sample was reused for a study of T cell repertoires in aging, cancer and after chemotherapy. According to that study: Approximately 8 million TCR reads were in the whole dataset. Across the chemotherapy interval, each cancer cohort showed higher median generation probability, suggesting thymic rebound.

Input material: peripheral blood. The J gene is TRBJ2-3, the V gene TRBV11-3; TCRdb's D call, TRBD2, is unchecked because there is no DNA. The receptor was isolated from a human donor in good health. The CDR3 is CASSRLAGGEDTQYF.